Following are 30 T cell receptor beta chains from one sample sequenced in a study of cytomegalovirus exposure and HLA in healthy donors. Primers: 60 Vbeta forward and 13 Jbeta reverse. Assay used: immunoSEQ multiplex PCR; TCRdb lists only in-frame clones, some missing. Of under 150,000 clones listed, about three quarters were seen once; the top ten hold roughly 1.9%. The sample consisted of PBMCs. These receptors were taken from a woman between 35 and 50 years old in good health and CMV-seronegative.

The chain uses TRBV7-6 and TRBJ1-4; D is undetermined. The germline CDR1 and CDR2 sequences are SGHVS and FNYEAQ. V lost 2 bases and J 0 bases, leaving 4 bases between the germline ends. There are 14 residues in the CDR3. CDR3 in amino acids: CASSLRATNEKLFF. The CDR3 DNA follows: TGTGCCAGCAGCTTACGAGCAACTAATGAAAAACTGTTTTTT.

The chain couples TRBV7-9 to TRBJ2-7, with TRBD1 identical over 12 bases. Germline CDR1 reads SEHNR; CDR2 reads FQNEAQ (reference sequence). The trim removed 4 bases at V and 6 bases at J, leaving 7 bases unmatched. The CDR3 has 15 residues. Here the CDR3 DNA reads TGTGCCAGCAGCTCGTCCGGGACAGGGGGCCGCGAGCAGTACTTC. Translation: CASSSSGTGGREQYF.

The rearrangement links TRBV7-3 to TRBJ2-6; tentative D call: TRBD1 (5 bases). This CDR3 is 18 amino acids long. CDR1 and CDR2 (germline): SGHTA, FQGTGA. The ends were cut back, 2 bases at V and 2 bases at J, with 16 bases in the middle. CDR3: CASSLFGQGNPGANVLTF. The CDR3 nucleotides read TGTGCCAGCAGCTTATTTGGGCAGGGAAACCCTGGGGCCAACGTCCTGACTTTC. The complete variable domain, with remaining parts taken from reference TRBV7-3 and TRBJ2-6, reads GAGVSQTPSNKVTEKGKYVELRCDPISGHTALYWYRQSLGQGPEFLIYFQGTGAADDSGLPNDRFFAVRPEGSVSTLKIQRTERGDSAVYLCASSLFGQGNPGANVLTFGAGSRLTVL.

The V and J genes are TRBV19 and TRBJ2-3; TRBD1 matches 7 bases. CDR1 LNHDA and CDR2 SQIVND come from the germline V gene (reference sequence). The length of the CDR3 is 18 residues. V was clipped by 4 bases and J by 0 bases; unmatched bases: 13. The CDR3 region has the DNA TGTGCCAGTAGTAGACAGGGTTGGCGCCAACCTAGCACAGATACGCAGTATTTT. Translating gives CASSRQGWRQPSTDTQYF.

This chain connects TRBV7-9 to TRBJ2-5, with a tentative D call TRBD2 (5 bases). CDR3 length equals 18 residues. Trimming removed 3 bases from V and 1 base from J, with 21 bases in between. CDR1 and CDR2 from the germline V gene are SEHNR and FQNEAQ (reference sequence). The CDR3 here is CASSFPFFGGRGQETQYF. The CDR3 coding sequence is TGTGCCAGCAGCTTTCCCTTTTTCGGCGGCCGGGGCCAAGAGACCCAGTACTTC.

About this clone: Within the sample, other DNA sequences also encode this same CDR3. V and J are TRBV5-1 and TRBJ2-5; TRBD1 matches 9 bases. CDR3 length: 14 amino acids. Germline V gene data show CDR1 as SGHRS and CDR2 as YFSETQ. The V and J ends lost 0 bases and 5 bases, in that order; junction bases with no gene match: 2. CDR3 coding DNA: TGCGCCAGCAGCTTGGGACAGGGGGGCGAGACCCAGTACTTC. Its translation is CASSLGQGGETQYF.

The rearrangement joins TRBV6-1 to TRBJ1-6; D ambiguous. The germline gives CDR1 MNHNS, CDR2 SASEGT. Trimming took off 6 bases at V and 5 bases at J, with 11 bases between the two ends. CDR3 length equals 14 residues. CDR3 coding DNA: TGTGCCAGCAGAGACTCCGTCCATAATTCACCCCTCCACTTT. Amino acids: CASRDSVHNSPLHF.

This chain links TRBV18 with TRBJ1-1; D is unclear. The germline V gene encodes CDR1 KGHSH and CDR2 LQKENI. Between the trimmed V and J ends, which lost 0 bases and 2 bases, there was a span of 16 bases. The CDR3 consists of 17 residues. Here the CDR3 DNA reads TGTGCCAGCTCACCACCGCGAACCGACACCCTCAACACTGAAGCTTTCTTT. It specifies CASSPPRTDTLNTEAFF.

The chain links TRBV9 to TRBJ1-4, with D perhaps TRBD1 (6 bases). The CDR3 contains 16 residues. The germline CDR1 and CDR2 sequences are SGDLS and YYNGEE. The V end was cut by 1 base, the J end by 8 bases, with 18 bases between. The CDR3 region has the DNA TGTGCCAGCAGCGTAACCGCGGACAGAGCGGGAGAAAAACTGTTTTTT. Its translation: CASSVTADRAGEKLFF.

This chain uses TRBV2 with TRBJ2-7, with a possible D match to TRBD1 (7 bases). Germline loops: CDR1 SNHLY, CDR2 FYNNEI. Trimming took 4 bases from V and 4 from J, leaving 20 bases between them. The CDR3 is made up of 16 amino acids. The CDR3 sequence is CASSGGRRDRLYEQYF. Here the CDR3 DNA reads TGTGCCAGCAGTGGGGGGCGGCGGGACAGATTATACGAGCAGTACTTC.

In its sample, this clone was seen once. The chain uses TRBV5-4 and TRBJ2-3, with 10 bases matching TRBD2. This CDR3 has 14 residues. V shed 4 bases, J shed 3 bases, and the junction held 2 bases outside the gene matches. Germline V lookup: CDR1 SGHNT, CDR2 YYREEE (reference sequence). This chain's CDR3 is CASSPSGGTDTQYF. In DNA form, the CDR3 reads TGTGCCAGCAGCCCTAGCGGGGGAACAGATACGCAGTATTTT.

The V call is TRBV6-6, the J call TRBJ2-7; D is uncertain. V was shortened by 2 bases and J by 7 bases, with 12 bases between the two germline ends. Germline CDR1 and CDR2: MNHNY and SVGAGI (reference sequence). The CDR3 loop spans 13 amino acids. The CDR3 reads CASSYTKEREQYF. The CDR3 DNA reads as TGTGCCAGCAGTTACACCAAAGAGAGGGAGCAGTACTTC.

V gene TRBV28 combines with J gene TRBJ2-2, with 11 nucleotides matching TRBD2. J gave up 6 bases and V 5 bases, and 8 bases lay outside the gene matches. Germline CDR1 and CDR2: MDHEN and SYDVKM. The CDR3 has 16 residues. CDR3 protein: CASSPPTSGAAGELFF. The DNA of the CDR3 is TGTGCCAGCAGTCCTCCGACTAGCGGGGCTGCCGGGGAGCTGTTTTTT. The full variable domain, rest sourced from reference TRBV28 and TRBJ2-2, is DVKVTQSSRYLVKRTGEKVFLECVQDMDHENMFWYRQDPGLGLRLIYFSYDVKMKEKGDIPEGYSVSREKKERFSLILESASTNQTSMYLCASSPPTSGAAGELFFGEGSRLTVL.

This clone was detected only a few times. The rearrangement uses TRBV30 and TRBJ1-5, with D unclear. Per the germline V gene, CDR1 is GTSNPN and CDR2 is SVGIG (reference sequence). This CDR3 has 15 residues. V lost 0 bases and J 7 bases, leaving 16 bases between the germline ends. This chain's CDR3 is CAWSVGLAGGQPQHF. The CDR3 DNA reads as TGTGCCTGGAGTGTCGGGTTGGCGGGTGGACAGCCCCAGCATTTT.

The chain is built from TRBV5-1 and TRBJ2-7; 14 nucleotides line up with TRBD2. Germline V lookup: CDR1 SGHRS, CDR2 YFSETQ. The CDR3 sequence is 15 residues long. J was trimmed by 7 bases and V by 8 bases; bases with no gene match: 11. CDR3 in DNA: TGCGCCAGTCAGACTAGCGGGAGGGGGGAAGAAGAGCAGTACTTC. Amino acid sequence: CASQTSGRGEEEQYF.

This chain's CDR3 is CASSSERDHTDTQYF. CDR3 in DNA: TGCGCCAGCAGCTCGGAGCGGGATCACACAGATACGCAGTATTTT. The rearrangement uses TRBV5-1 and TRBJ2-3; 7 bases align to TRBD2. V gave up 3 bases and J gave up 2 bases; unmatched junction bases: 6. The CDR3 is 15 amino acids. The germline V gene encodes CDR1 SGHRS and CDR2 YFSETQ.

The gene calls are TRBV30 and TRBJ1-1; D unclear. This CDR3 is 15 amino acids long. Germline CDR1 reads GTSNPN; CDR2 reads SVGIG (reference sequence). Trimming removed 3 bases at V and 0 bases at J, with 14 bases between. CDR3 DNA sequence: TGTGCCTGGAGCGCCCTAGAGCACTTGAACACTGAAGCTTTCTTT. It codes for CAWSALEHLNTEAFF.

The rearrangement links TRBV5-1 to TRBJ1-1, with D uncertain. V lost 0 bases to trimming and J lost 3 bases, with 6 bases between them. The germline V gene has CDR1 SGHRS and CDR2 YFSETQ. The CDR3 extends over 13 amino acids. CDR3: CASSLADYTEAFF. As DNA, the CDR3 is TGCGCCAGCAGCTTGGCAGATTACACTGAAGCTTTCTTT.

Regarding this clone: Additional DNA sequences in this sample encode the identical CDR3. The V and J genes are TRBV27 and TRBJ1-2, with a weak D call TRBD1 (5 bases). V was cut by 3 bases and J by 2 bases, with 7 bases left in between. The CDR3 has 13 residues. CDR1 is MNHEY and CDR2 is SMNVEV in the germline V gene (reference sequence). This CDR3 is CASSFQGNYGYTF. CDR3 DNA: TGTGCCAGCAGTTTTCAGGGAAACTATGGCTACACCTTC.

The chain has TRBV5-4 and TRBJ2-6; TRBD1 agrees at 11 bases. The CDR3 has 17 amino acids. CDR1 and CDR2 from the germline V gene are SGHNT and YYREEE (reference sequence). V was clipped by 3 bases and J by 2 bases; unmatched bases: 4. The CDR3 DNA reads TGTGCCAGCAGCTCACCGGGACAGGGGGCTGGGGCCAACGTCCTGACTTTC. It encodes CASSSPGQGAGANVLTF.

The chain has TRBV11-2 and TRBJ2-2; 10 nucleotides agree with TRBD2. J was trimmed by 6 bases and V by 4 bases; bases with no gene match: 5. Germline V gives CDR1 SGHAT, CDR2 FQNNGV. The CDR3 has 15 amino acids. This chain's CDR3 is CASSYSGRRSGELFF. CDR3 DNA sequence: TGTGCCAGCAGCTATAGCGGGAGGCGCTCCGGGGAGCTGTTTTTT.

The V gene is TRBV5-4, the J gene TRBJ2-2; 8 bases agree with TRBD1. CDR3 length: 16 residues. Losses at the gene ends were 4 bases for V and 0 bases for J; bases not matched to a gene: 5. Looked up from germline, CDR1 is SGHNT and CDR2 is YYREEE (reference sequence). The DNA of the CDR3 is TGTGCCAGCAGCCCTGGACAGGGATCGAACACCGGGGAGCTGTTTTTT. As protein: CASSPGQGSNTGELFF. The full variable domain, in which reference TRBV5-4 and TRBJ2-2 provide the parts outside the CDR3, is ETGVTQSPTHLIKTRGQQVTLRCSSQSGHNTVSWYQQALGQGPQFIFQYYREEENGRGNFPPRFSGLQFPNYSSELNVNALELDDSALYLCASSPGQGSNTGELFFGEGSRLTVL.

The chain carries TRBV5-1 and TRBJ2-2; TRBD2 aligns across 8 bases. The CDR3 spans 17 residues. Germline V CDR1 and CDR2: SGHRS, YFSETQ. V gave up 4 bases and J gave up 2 bases; unmatched junction bases: 10. CDR3: CASSNRGSGANTGELFF. The CDR3 coding sequence is TGCGCCAGCAGCAATCGGGGTAGCGGGGCAAACACCGGGGAGCTGTTTTTT.

V usage is TRBV30 and J usage is TRBJ2-1, with D uncertain. V was clipped by 6 bases and J by 0 bases, with 12 bases between them. The germline V gene has CDR1 GTSNPN and CDR2 SVGIG (reference sequence). The CDR3 extends over 14 amino acids. In DNA, the CDR3 is TGTGCCTGTGTTACTCCGAGCTCCTACAATGAGCAGTTCTTC. Its protein is CACVTPSSYNEQFF.

This clone appeared a single time. The CDR3 region has the DNA TGTGCCAGCAGCTCGGGACTAGCGGGGGCCGGCACAGATACGCAGTATTTT. Protein sequence: CASSSGLAGAGTDTQYF. The chain has TRBV28 and TRBJ2-3; TRBD2 aligns across 14 bases. The CDR3 is 17 residues long. Germline lookup yields CDR1 MDHEN and CDR2 SYDVKM. The trim removed 6 bases at V and 1 base at J, leaving 6 bases unmatched. Based on the CDR3 plus reference TRBV28 and TRBJ2-3, the full variable domain is DVKVTQSSRYLVKRTGEKVFLECVQDMDHENMFWYRQDPGLGLRLIYFSYDVKMKEKGDIPEGYSVSREKKERFSLILESASTNQTSMYLCASSSGLAGAGTDTQYFGPGTRLTVL.

This rearrangement joins TRBV7-3 to TRBJ2-3; 7 nucleotides agree with TRBD2. The CDR3 consists of 16 residues. J lost 0 bases, V lost 1 base, and 4 bases had no gene match. Germline V lookup: CDR1 SGHTA, CDR2 FQGTGA. The CDR3 loop reads CASSLIGGSSTDTQYF. The DNA for the CDR3 is TGTGCCAGCAGCTTAATTGGCGGGAGCAGCACAGATACGCAGTATTTT. The full variable domain, completed using reference TRBV7-3 and TRBJ2-3, is GAGVSQTPSNKVTEKGKYVELRCDPISGHTALYWYRQSLGQGPEFLIYFQGTGAADDSGLPNDRFFAVRPEGSVSTLKIQRTERGDSAVYLCASSLIGGSSTDTQYFGPGTRLTVL.

This sequence joins TRBV7-8 and TRBJ1-5, with D hard to call. Trimming took 2 bases from V and 0 from J, leaving 8 bases between them. This CDR3 comprises 15 residues. Germline V CDR1 and CDR2: SGHVS, FQNEAQ. CDR3 loop: CASSLRENSNQPQHF. CDR3 nucleotide sequence: TGTGCCAGCAGCTTAAGGGAGAATAGCAATCAGCCCCAGCATTTT.

In DNA, the CDR3 is TGTGCCAGCAGTCTAGCGGTAGTGAACACCGGGGAGCTGTTTTTT. It is translated as CASSLAVVNTGELFF. V and J are TRBV9 and TRBJ2-2, with 7 bases lining up with TRBD2. The CDR3 contains 15 residues. CDR1 is SGDLS, CDR2 YYNGEE, per germline. The junction had 5 bases not matched to a gene; V was cut back by 5 bases and J by 1 base.

The CDR3 here is CASSGGQRGEETQYF. Here the CDR3 DNA reads TGTGCCAGCAGTGGGGGGCAACGGGGGGAAGAGACCCAGTACTTC. The chain has TRBV2 and TRBJ2-5; a weak D match, TRBD2 (7 bases). Germline V gives CDR1 SNHLY, CDR2 FYNNEI. The V gene lost 4 bases and the J gene lost 3 bases, with 15 bases spanning the gap. The CDR3 has 15 residues.

The J gene is TRBJ2-3, the V gene TRBV7-3; TRBD2 matches 8 bases. The CDR3 extends over 16 amino acids. Per germline, CDR1 SGHTA and CDR2 FQGTGA. V trimming: 5 bases; J trimming: 0 bases; junction bases outside the gene matches: 7. The CDR3 loop reads CASSVVAGGSTDTQYF. CDR3 DNA sequence: TGTGCCAGCAGCGTCGTCGCGGGGGGCAGCACAGATACGCAGTATTTT.